These T cell receptor beta chains were read from a single sample in a study of shared clonotypes between healthy human individuals. Method: immunoSEQ multiplex PCR; TCRdb's copy keeps in-frame clones and lacks some. The sample comprises about 2.3 million clones, 93% of which are singletons, and under 0.45% rests with the top ten. The source material was naive CD4+ T cells from PBMCs. The source of these receptors is a young man in good health. Some clones in this sample may be carry-over from other donors' samples. The CDR3 runs from the conserved cysteine through the conserved F or W. The order of the fields is J gene, V gene, clone size, D gene, CDR3 protein, CDR3 DNA. A D gene is named only where the DNA matches it firmly. Rows may omit the clone size; those that give it use once, few, many or a size class.

j_call: TRBJ2-2; v_call: TRBV20-1; clone_size: -; d_call: -; cdr3_aa: CSVGGWGELFF; cdr3_nt: TGCAGTGTCGGAGGTTGGGGGGAGCTGTTTTTT
j_call: TRBJ1-5; v_call: TRBV28; clone_size: -; d_call: -; cdr3_aa: CASSPWVGNQPQHF; cdr3_nt: TGTGCCAGCAGCCCCTGGGTAGGGAATCAGCCCCAGCATTTT
j_call: TRBJ2-7; v_call: TRBV7-9; clone_size: once; d_call: -; cdr3_aa: CASGISAAYEQYF; cdr3_nt: TGTGCCAGCGGGATAAGTGCGGCCTACGAGCAGTACTTC
j_call: TRBJ2-1; v_call: TRBV9; clone_size: -; d_call: TRBD2; cdr3_aa: CASSPGEGGVYNEQFF; cdr3_nt: TGTGCCAGCAGCCCCGGGGAGGGAGGGGTTTACAATGAGCAGTTCTTC
j_call: TRBJ1-2; v_call: TRBV28; clone_size: -; d_call: -; cdr3_aa: CASTLGSNPTYGYTF; cdr3_nt: TGTGCCAGCACTCTGGGGTCCAACCCGACTTATGGCTACACCTTC
j_call: TRBJ1-1; v_call: TRBV27; clone_size: -; d_call: -; cdr3_aa: CASSLTSYVGMNTEAFF; cdr3_nt: TGTGCCAGCAGTTTAACTTCCTACGTAGGGATGAACACTGAAGCTTTCTTT
j_call: TRBJ2-7; v_call: TRBV10-1; clone_size: -; d_call: TRBD1; cdr3_aa: CAEGQGELEQYF; cdr3_nt: TGCGCCGAAGGACAGGGAGAGTTAGAGCAGTACTTC
j_call: TRBJ1-2; v_call: TRBV5-6; clone_size: -; d_call: -; cdr3_aa: CASSPPPGANYGYTF; cdr3_nt: TGTGCCAGCAGCCCGCCCCCGGGAGCTAACTATGGCTACACCTTC
j_call: TRBJ2-2; v_call: TRBV21-1; clone_size: -; d_call: -; cdr3_aa: CASSKNRGGGMNTGELFF; cdr3_nt: TGTGCCAGCAGCAAAAATAGAGGCGGCGGGATGAACACCGGGGAGCTGTTTTTT
j_call: TRBJ2-5; v_call: TRBV6-5; clone_size: -; d_call: -; cdr3_aa: CASSSEASQYF; cdr3_nt: TGTGCCAGCAGTTCCGAAGCCTCCCAGTACTTC
j_call: TRBJ2-1; v_call: TRBV7-3; clone_size: once; d_call: TRBD1; cdr3_aa: CASSSLGQANNEQFF; cdr3_nt: TGTGCCAGCAGCTCACTTGGACAGGCGAACAATGAGCAGTTCTTC
j_call: TRBJ2-3; v_call: TRBV5-4; clone_size: few; d_call: TRBD2; cdr3_aa: CASSLQATTSGTDTQYF; cdr3_nt: TGTGCCAGCAGCTTACAGGCTACTACTAGCGGCACAGATACGCAGTATTTT
j_call: TRBJ2-3; v_call: TRBV28; clone_size: -; d_call: -; cdr3_aa: CASRKTEDTQYF; cdr3_nt: TGTGCCAGCAGAAAGACAGAGGATACGCAGTATTTT
j_call: TRBJ1-5; v_call: TRBV14; clone_size: -; d_call: -; cdr3_aa: CASSQRLGGGRTHNQPQHF; cdr3_nt: TGTGCCAGCAGCCAGAGGCTTGGGGGGGGGCGAACCCACAATCAGCCCCAGCATTTT
j_call: TRBJ2-1; v_call: TRBV5-4; clone_size: -; d_call: -; cdr3_aa: CASSLATASYNEQFF; cdr3_nt: TGTGCCAGCAGCTTGGCGACGGCATCCTACAATGAGCAGTTCTTC
j_call: TRBJ2-3; v_call: TRBV28; clone_size: -; d_call: -; cdr3_aa: CASRAGTVGTDTQYF; cdr3_nt: TGTGCCAGCAGGGCCGGGACGGTGGGTACAGATACGCAGTATTTT
j_call: TRBJ1-1; v_call: TRBV7-2; clone_size: -; d_call: TRBD1; cdr3_aa: CASSFQQGAGTEAFF; cdr3_nt: TGTGCCAGCAGCTTCCAACAGGGGGCCGGCACTGAAGCTTTCTTT
j_call: TRBJ2-7; v_call: TRBV2; clone_size: -; d_call: -; cdr3_aa: CASSDQGLGYEQYF; cdr3_nt: TGTGCCAGCAGTGATCAGGGTTTGGGATACGAGCAGTACTTC
j_call: TRBJ1-2; v_call: TRBV28; clone_size: -; d_call: -; cdr3_aa: CASRQENYGYTF; cdr3_nt: TGTGCCAGCAGACAGGAGAACTATGGCTACACCTTC
j_call: TRBJ1-5; v_call: TRBV4-1; clone_size: -; d_call: TRBD1; cdr3_aa: CASSQVGQGANQPQHF; cdr3_nt: TGCGCCAGCAGCCAGGTCGGACAGGGGGCCAATCAGCCCCAGCATTTT
j_call: TRBJ1-3; v_call: TRBV7-2; clone_size: -; d_call: TRBD1; cdr3_aa: CASSWGQGFAGYTIYF; cdr3_nt: TGTGCCAGCAGCTGGGGACAGGGGTTTGCCGGTTACACCATATATTTT
j_call: TRBJ2-3; v_call: TRBV7-2; clone_size: -; d_call: TRBD2; cdr3_aa: CASSPSGRLPDTQYF; cdr3_nt: TGTGCCAGCAGCCCTAGCGGGAGATTACCAGATACGCAGTATTTT
j_call: TRBJ2-3; v_call: TRBV29-1; clone_size: -; d_call: TRBD2; cdr3_aa: CSVVLAGAQWPDTQYF; cdr3_nt: TGCAGCGTTGTACTAGCGGGAGCCCAATGGCCCGATACGCAGTATTTT
j_call: TRBJ2-3; v_call: TRBV28; clone_size: -; d_call: TRBD2; cdr3_aa: CASRSLAGEATDTQYF; cdr3_nt: TGTGCCAGCCGGTCGCTAGCGGGAGAGGCCACAGATACGCAGTATTTT
j_call: TRBJ1-5; v_call: TRBV2; clone_size: -; d_call: -; cdr3_aa: CASKDFEARSQPQHF; cdr3_nt: TGTGCCAGCAAGGACTTTGAGGCGCGGAGTCAGCCCCAGCATTTT
j_call: TRBJ2-1; v_call: TRBV2; clone_size: -; d_call: -; cdr3_aa: CASSDRISDYNEQFF; cdr3_nt: TGTGCCAGCAGTGATAGAATTAGCGATTACAATGAGCAGTTCTTC
j_call: TRBJ2-7; v_call: TRBV5-4; clone_size: -; d_call: TRBD2; cdr3_aa: CASSLGKGLASYEQYF; cdr3_nt: TGTGCCAGCAGCCTAGGAAAGGGACTAGCGTCCTACGAGCAGTACTTC
j_call: TRBJ1-4; v_call: TRBV19; clone_size: -; d_call: -; cdr3_aa: CASSRQINEKLFF; cdr3_nt: TGTGCCAGTAGTCGACAGATTAATGAAAAACTGTTTTTT
j_call: TRBJ2-7; v_call: TRBV9; clone_size: -; d_call: TRBD1; cdr3_aa: CASSAGTGPYEQYF; cdr3_nt: TGTGCCAGCAGCGCTGGGACAGGACCCTACGAGCAGTACTTC
j_call: TRBJ2-7; v_call: TRBV2; clone_size: -; d_call: -; cdr3_aa: CASSLGEERPSEQYF; cdr3_nt: TGTGCCAGCAGTCTAGGGGAGGAAAGGCCCTCCGAGCAGTACTTC
j_call: TRBJ2-7; v_call: TRBV19; clone_size: -; d_call: -; cdr3_aa: CASSKARTLDEQYF; cdr3_nt: TGTGCCAGTAGTAAAGCCCGCACCTTGGACGAGCAGTACTTC
j_call: TRBJ2-7; v_call: TRBV5-1; clone_size: -; d_call: TRBD1; cdr3_aa: CASSVGQGTYEQYF; cdr3_nt: TGCGCCAGCAGCGTGGGACAGGGTACCTACGAGCAGTACTTC
j_call: TRBJ2-1; v_call: TRBV19; clone_size: -; d_call: TRBD2; cdr3_aa: CARNPGGIHEQFF; cdr3_nt: TGTGCCAGAAATCCGGGAGGTATTCATGAGCAGTTCTTC
j_call: TRBJ2-2; v_call: TRBV5-6; clone_size: -; d_call: TRBD2; cdr3_aa: CASTRNRGAGVTGELFF; cdr3_nt: TGTGCCAGCACCCGAAATCGAGGAGCGGGAGTTACCGGGGAGCTGTTTTTT
j_call: TRBJ1-1; v_call: TRBV6-5; clone_size: -; d_call: -; cdr3_aa: CATKKLGGASEAFF; cdr3_nt: TGTGCCACCAAGAAGCTAGGGGGGGCATCAGAAGCTTTCTTT
j_call: TRBJ2-2; v_call: TRBV29-1; clone_size: -; d_call: -; cdr3_aa: CSVVRRPMDGELFF; cdr3_nt: TGCAGCGTTGTGCGCCGGCCCATGGACGGGGAGCTGTTTTTT
j_call: TRBJ1-2; v_call: TRBV29-1; clone_size: -; d_call: -; cdr3_aa: CSGGPSAGGYTF; cdr3_nt: TGCAGCGGGGGGCCTTCCGCAGGGGGCTACACCTTC
j_call: TRBJ1-5; v_call: TRBV7-8; clone_size: -; d_call: TRBD1; cdr3_aa: CASSFAGTGYQPQHF; cdr3_nt: TGTGCCAGCAGCTTCGCCGGGACAGGGTATCAGCCCCAGCATTTT
j_call: TRBJ2-2; v_call: TRBV6-5; clone_size: -; d_call: -; cdr3_aa: CASSSYPTNTGELFF; cdr3_nt: TGTGCCAGCAGTTCATACCCTACGAACACCGGGGAGCTGTTTTTT
j_call: TRBJ2-3; v_call: TRBV11-2; clone_size: -; d_call: -; cdr3_aa: CASSLYRPRAKTDTQYF; cdr3_nt: TGTGCCAGCAGCTTATACCGTCCGAGGGCAAAAACAGATACGCAGTATTTT
j_call: TRBJ1-1; v_call: TRBV18; clone_size: -; d_call: -; cdr3_aa: CASSQQGEAFF; cdr3_nt: TGTGCCAGCTCACAACAGGGTGAAGCTTTCTTT